A single sample is the source of the 16 T cell receptor beta chains below, sequenced in a study of response to subunit inactivated influenza vaccine. In TCRdb, the RT-PCR reads were re-called with MiXCR into one record per CDR3 protein. The sample includes 800,000 to 1,000,000 distinct CDR3 sequences, around 20% of them seen just once. This sample comprised PBMCs from blood, obtained roughly 5 days after vaccination. All receptors derive from a middle-aged man who received an inactivated influenza vaccine.

This chain uses TRBV6-2 or TRBV6-3 with TRBJ1-5, with 8 bases matching TRBD1. After removal of 5 bases from V and 0 bases from J, the junction contained 6 bases not matched to a gene. Germline-derived CDR1 and CDR2 are MNHEY and SVGEGT. This CDR3 region has 16 residues. CDR3 amino acids: CASSPGTGFSNQPQHF. The CDR3 bases are TGTGCCAGCAGTCCAGGGACAGGTTTTAGCAATCAGCCCCAGCATTTT.

This clonotype was detected only a few times. This rearrangement joins TRBV7-9 to TRBJ1-1, with 7 nucleotides matching TRBD1. Germline V lookup: CDR1 SEHNR, CDR2 FQNEAQ (reference sequence). The CDR3 is made up of 13 amino acids. With 6 bases clipped from V and 10 bases from J, the junction kept 11 bases outside the gene matches. The CDR3 protein is CASRVDRDVGAFF. Here the CDR3 DNA reads TGTGCCAGCAGGGTCGACAGGGACGTGGGAGCTTTCTTT.

This chain connects TRBV5-1 to TRBJ2-2; the D gene is possibly TRBD2 (6 bases). The germline V gene has CDR1 SGHRS and CDR2 YFSETQ. Trimming stripped 4 bases from V and 1 base from J, with 8 bases between. The CDR3 is made up of 14 amino acids. The CDR3, as DNA: TGCGCCAGCAGCCGGGACTTGAACACCGGGGAGCTGTTTTTT. Its translation: CASSRDLNTGELFF.

This clonotype was picked up a small number of times. The genes are TRBV5-5 and TRBJ2-1; 12 bases map to TRBD2. Per germline, CDR1 SGHKS and CDR2 YYEKEE (reference sequence). This CDR3 comprises 18 residues. V trimming: 2 bases; J trimming: 0 bases; junction bases outside the gene matches: 6. The CDR3 loop is CASSLGLAGTSSYNEQFF. The CDR3, as DNA: TGTGCCAGCAGCTTAGGACTAGCGGGGACGAGCTCCTACAATGAGCAGTTCTTC.

This clonotype was recorded a few times. CDR3 bases: TGCAGTGCCACGCGAGGGGGGGCCGATCAGCCCCAGCATTTT. Amino acids: CSATRGGADQPQHF. The chain is built from TRBV20-1 and TRBJ1-5, with D perhaps TRBD1 (6 bases). V lost 6 bases, J lost 5 bases, and 17 bases lay in between. The CDR3 has 14 amino acids. In germline, CDR1 is DFQATT, CDR2 SNEGSKA (reference sequence).

The chain is built from TRBV27 and TRBJ2-1; a possible D gene is TRBD1 (5 bases). Trimming removed 2 bases at V and 6 bases at J, with 20 bases between. This CDR3 contains 17 residues. CDR1 is MNHEY, CDR2 SMNVEV, per germline (reference sequence). CDR3 residues: CASSLITGNVLVNEQFF. CDR3 DNA sequence: TGTGCCAGCAGTTTAATCACAGGCAATGTTCTAGTCAATGAGCAGTTCTTC.

The chain recombines TRBV28 with TRBJ1-1; D not resolved. Germline V gene sequence: CDR1 MDHEN, CDR2 SYDVKM. Trimming stripped 4 bases from V and 0 bases from J, with 9 bases between. The CDR3 contains 14 residues. The CDR3 is CASSYLGMNTEAFF. In nucleotides, the CDR3 is TGTGCCAGCAGTTACCTCGGAATGAACACTGAAGCTTTCTTT.

This clonotype was recorded only once. The chain combines TRBV15 with TRBJ2-3; TRBD1 aligns across 11 bases. Germline CDR1 and CDR2: LNHNV and YYDKDF (reference sequence). The CDR3 is 18 amino acids. The V segment lost 3 bases and the J segment 4 bases; nucleotides outside the gene matches: 12. The CDR3 region is CATSSRGSGQGAADTQYF. The CDR3 region has the DNA TGTGCCACCAGCAGCAGAGGGTCAGGACAGGGGGCCGCAGATACGCAGTATTTT.

This clonotype was found a few times. DNA for the CDR3: TGCAGTGCCAATAGCGGACTAGCAGCCGCCGGGGAGCTGTTTTTT. Its protein is CSANSGLAAAGELFF. The chain recombines TRBV20-1 with TRBJ2-2, with 8 nucleotides matching TRBD2. The CDR3 sequence is 15 residues long. Germline V lookup: CDR1 DFQATT, CDR2 SNEGSKA (reference sequence). J was trimmed by 6 bases and V by 6 bases; bases with no gene match: 12.

The chain uses TRBV7-8 and TRBJ2-4, with D perhaps TRBD1 (5 bases). CDR1 is SGHVS and CDR2 is FQNEAQ in the germline V gene. This CDR3 comprises 13 residues. Trimming took off 5 bases at V and 8 bases at J, with 13 bases between the two ends. CDR3 nucleotides: TGTGCCAGCAGCCCATCAAAAGGGGACATTCAGTACTTC. It specifies CASSPSKGDIQYF. Based on the CDR3 plus reference TRBV7-8 and TRBJ2-4, the full variable domain is GAGVSQSPRYKVAKRGQDVALRCDPISGHVSLFWYQQALGQGPEFLTYFQNEAQLDKSGLPSDRFFAERPEGSVSTLKIQRTQQEDSAVYLCASSPSKGDIQYFGAGTRLSVL.

This clonotype was seen only a few times. The V and J genes are TRBV3-1 and TRBJ1-1; D is unresolved. The ends were cut back, 4 bases at V and 0 bases at J, with 15 bases in the middle. Germline lookup yields CDR1 LGHDT and CDR2 YNNKEL (reference sequence). The CDR3 loop spans 16 amino acids. The CDR3 DNA reads TGTGCCAGCAGCCCCGAAAGGGCGAACATGAACACTGAAGCTTTCTTT. It specifies CASSPERANMNTEAFF.

This clonotype was found many times. A junction end diverges from the germline sequence, so it may reflect a read error. The V call is TRBV14, the J call TRBJ2-1; D might be TRBD1 (6 bases). This CDR3 contains 16 residues. Germline V CDR1 and CDR2: SGHDN, FVKESK. CDR3 in amino acids: CASSFGGHYPYNEQFF. The DNA of the CDR3 is TGTGCCAGCAGCTTTGGGGGACATTATCCCTACAATGAACAGTTCTTC.

This chain connects TRBV20-1 to TRBJ2-7; no firm D call. Per the germline V gene, CDR1 is DFQATT and CDR2 is SNEGSKA (reference sequence). The CDR3 runs to 14 residues. The V end lost 0 bases, the J end lost 1 base, and 10 bases lay between the germline ends. DNA for the CDR3: TGCAGTGCTAGAGATTTTTCGAGGTCCTACGAGCAGTACTTC. Protein sequence: CSARDFSRSYEQYF.

This clonotype has a handful of counts. The chain is built from TRBV6-2 or TRBV6-3 and TRBJ2-7; 7 bases are a match to TRBD2. The germline V gene encodes CDR1 MNHEY and CDR2 SVGEGT. The CDR3 consists of 13 residues. After removal of 2 bases from V and 7 bases from J, the junction contained 5 bases not matched to a gene. The DNA for the CDR3 is TGTGCCAGCAGTTACGGTTCAGCGGGGGAGCAGTACTTC. Translating gives CASSYGSAGEQYF.

The chain employs TRBV7-2 and TRBJ2-3, with 11 nucleotides matching TRBD2. V lost 3 bases and J lost 1; bases outside the gene matches: 3. The CDR3 is made up of 16 amino acids. The germline V gene encodes CDR1 SGHTA and CDR2 FQGNSA. CDR3 nucleotide sequence: TGTGCCAGCAGCTTCCGTAGCGGGGGGGGCACAGATACGCAGTATTTT. Translation: CASSFRSGGGTDTQYF.

V usage is TRBV27 and J usage is TRBJ2-1; 11 positions match TRBD2. The CDR3 totals 14 residues. The J segment lost 7 bases and the V segment lost 6 bases, leaving 5 bases of the junction unmatched. Germline V gives CDR1 MNHEY, CDR2 SMNVEV (reference sequence). The CDR3 here is CASSRGTSGNEQFF. The CDR3 region has the DNA TGTGCCAGCAGCCGAGGGACTAGCGGAAATGAGCAGTTCTTC.